This entry lists 3 T cell receptor beta chains sequenced from one sample in a study of CD8+ T cells in alopecia areata. RNA, once extracted, was reverse transcribed into cDNA for use as the sequencing template. Clones were read by immunoSEQ multiplex PCR, and TCRdb kept only the in-frame ones, dropping some. The sample has around 100,000 clones; 45% to 60% are singletons. The sequenced material came from CD4+ T cells sorted from blood. These TCRs come from a human donor in good health.

This CDR3 reads CASTRFLGQGIYGYTF. In DNA, the CDR3 is TGTGCCAGCACCCGGTTTCTGGGACAGGGAATCTATGGCTACACCTTC. This rearrangement joins TRBV7-8 to TRBJ1-2, with 9 bases identical to TRBD1. V was clipped by 7 bases and J by 4 bases; unmatched bases: 13. Germline loops: CDR1 SGHVS, CDR2 FQNEAQ. The CDR3 loop spans 16 amino acids.

This clone was picked up a small number of times. The chain carries TRBV14 and TRBJ1-5; D not resolved. CDR1 SGHDN and CDR2 FVKESK come from the germline V gene. Deletions cut 3 bases from V and 0 bases from J, with 15 bases between. This CDR3 contains 17 residues. The CDR3 DNA follows: TGTGCCAGCAGCCAGAGGAACAAGAGAGATAGCAATCAGCCCCAGCATTTT. Amino acid sequence: CASSQRNKRDSNQPQHF.

This clone has a handful of counts. The genes are TRBV28 and TRBJ1-2, with TRBD1 identical over 10 bases. V lost 4 bases to trimming and J lost 5 bases; unmatched junction nucleotides: 4. The germline V gene encodes CDR1 MDHEN and CDR2 SYDVKM. The CDR3 runs 14 residues. CDR3 sequence reads: CASSSGTGVYGYTF. The DNA for the CDR3 is TGTGCCAGCAGTTCCGGGACAGGGGTGTATGGCTACACCTTC.